Listed below are T cell receptor beta chains from one sample, sequenced in a study of blood T cell repertoires in COVID-19. Here immunoSEQ multiplex PCR was the method, and the copy in TCRdb shows in-frame clones only, minus some. The table has roughly 250,000 clones, about 85% seen once; the top ten hold 0.87%. Sample: peripheral blood. All receptors come from a human donor with COVID-19, enrolled during active disease. The donor label of this sample is uncertain. CDR3s include the opening cysteine and the closing phenylalanine or tryptophan. Fields, in order: clone size, D gene, CDR3 length, V gene, J gene, CDR3 protein, CDR3 DNA. D genes are given only for firm matches. Not every row has a clone size; where given, it reads once, few, many or a size class.

>-|-|14|TRBV10-2|TRBJ1-2
CASSEVGGVDSYTF
TGCGCCAGCAGTGAGGTCGGGGGGGTGGATAGCTACACCTTC
>-|TRBD2|14|TRBV30|TRBJ2-1
CAWSRGEPYNEQFF
TGTGCCTGGAGCCGGGGGGAGCCTTACAATGAGCAGTTCTTC
>-|-|14|TRBV10-3|TRBJ1-1
CAISRGGSNTEAFF
TGTGCCATCAGTCGGGGGGGGAGTAACACTGAAGCTTTCTTT
>-|TRBD2|17|TRBV6-2/TRBV6-3|TRBJ2-7
CASSYGTSGRRSYEQYF
TGTGCCAGCAGTTACGGGACTAGCGGGAGGCGAAGCTACGAGCAGTACTTC
>-|-|13|TRBV18|TRBJ1-2
CASSPTENYGYTF
TGTGCCAGCTCACCCACAGAGAACTATGGCTACACCTTC
>-|-|16|TRBV29-1|TRBJ1-4
CSVGDRTGTGNEKLFF
TGCAGCGTCGGCGATCGGACCGGGACTGGGAATGAAAAACTGTTTTTT
>few|-|14|TRBV9|TRBJ1-2
CASSPEVQGYGYTF
TGTGCCAGCAGCCCAGAGGTTCAGGGGTATGGCTACACCTTC
>-|TRBD2|19|TRBV7-9|TRBJ2-7
CASSFVLAGEAPSMNEQYF
TGTGCCAGCAGCTTTGTGCTGGCGGGAGAGGCCCCTTCGATGAACGAGCAGTACTTC
>few|TRBD1|13|TRBV5-1|TRBJ2-7
CASSLGQGDEQYF
TGCGCCAGCAGCTTGGGACAGGGGGACGAGCAGTACTTC
>-|-|14|TRBV5-1|TRBJ2-7
CASSLDGGLRGQYF
TGCGCCAGCAGCTTGGACGGGGGATTACGAGGGCAGTACTTC
>once|-|15|TRBV4-1|TRBJ2-7
CASSQSGPRGYEQYF
TGCGCCAGCAGCCAATCCGGGCCCCGGGGCTACGAGCAGTACTTC
>-|TRBD1|13|TRBV27|TRBJ1-2
CASSWDRAYGYTF
TGTGCCAGCAGTTGGGACAGGGCCTATGGCTACACCTTC
>-|TRBD1|15|TRBV11-2|TRBJ2-7
CASSYTGTGGGEQYF
TGTGCCAGCAGCTATACCGGGACAGGGGGCGGCGAGCAGTACTTC
>-|TRBD1|14|TRBV28|TRBJ1-4
CASAKQGTNEKLFF
TGTGCCAGCGCAAAACAGGGGACTAATGAAAAACTGTTTTTT
>-|-|15|TRBV2|TRBJ1-5
CASVPGLAGGQPQHF
TGTGCCAGCGTACCGGGACTCGCGGGAGGTCAGCCCCAGCATTTT
>-|-|12|TRBV7-9|TRBJ1-1
CASSSTGFEAFF
TGTGCCAGCAGCTCCACAGGGTTTGAAGCTTTCTTT
>-|-|16|TRBV3-1/TRBV3-2|TRBJ1-2
CASSQDLTTANYGYTF
TGTGCCAGCAGCCAAGATCTGACAACAGCTAACTATGGCTACACCTTC
>-|TRBD1|14|TRBV27|TRBJ1-2
CASSLRTGLDGYTF
TGTGCCAGCAGCTTAAGGACAGGGCTAGATGGCTACACCTTC
>-|-|14|TRBV11-3|TRBJ2-1
CASSLFPGTNEQFF
TGTGCCAGCAGCTTATTCCCTGGCACCAATGAGCAGTTCTTC
>once|TRBD1|15|TRBV7-3|TRBJ1-2
CASSLNGAGGGGYTF
TGTGCCAGCAGCTTAAATGGGGCAGGGGGCGGCGGCTACACCTTC
>-|TRBD2|18|TRBV7-2|TRBJ2-1
CASSPSGGRAMGYNEQFF
TGTGCCAGCAGCCCGAGTGGCGGGAGGGCCATGGGATACAATGAGCAGTTCTTC
>-|-|14|TRBV29-1|TRBJ1-5
CSVAGGTNNQPQHF
TGCAGCGTCGCGGGGGGGACAAACAATCAGCCCCAGCATTTT
>-|-|12|TRBV3-1/TRBV3-2|TRBJ2-1
CASSPPRSEQFF
TGTGCCAGCAGCCCCCCGCGAAGCGAGCAGTTCTTC
>-|-|15|TRBV9|TRBJ1-1
CASSVAGQMNTEAFF
TGTGCCAGCAGCGTAGCAGGCCAAATGAACACTGAAGCTTTCTTT
>-|-|15|TRBV7-2|TRBJ1-5
CASSLFQGSNQPQHF
TGTGCCAGCAGCTTATTCCAGGGAAGCAATCAGCCCCAGCATTTT
>-|-|13|TRBV12-3/TRBV12-4|TRBJ1-4
CASRQGLSEKLFF
TGTGCCAGCAGGCAGGGTCTCAGTGAAAAACTGTTTTTT
>-|TRBD1|16|TRBV11-2|TRBJ1-6
CARDKTGGHNNSPLHF
TGTGCCAGAGATAAGACAGGGGGCCATAATAATTCACCCCTCCACTTT
>-|-|15|TRBV6-6|TRBJ1-5
CASSWGRDGGQPQHF
TGTGCCAGCAGCTGGGGGAGGGACGGCGGTCAGCCCCAGCATTTT
>-|-|15|TRBV7-2|TRBJ2-5
CASSLSGVPLGPQYF
TGTGCCAGCAGCTTATCGGGGGTCCCCCTAGGCCCCCAGTACTTC
>-|-|16|TRBV28|TRBJ1-6
CASSFPDPGMGSPLHF
TGTGCCAGCAGTTTCCCTGACCCGGGGATGGGTTCACCCCTCCACTTT
>-|-|15|TRBV24-1|TRBJ2-6
CATSDPSGAANVLTF
TGTGCCACCAGTGATCCCTCAGGGGCGGCCAACGTCCTGACTTTC
>-|-|16|TRBV10-3|TRBJ1-4
CAISESSQGLNEKLFF
TGTGCCATCAGTGAGTCGAGTCAGGGGTTAAATGAAAAACTGTTTTTT
>-|-|12|TRBV28|TRBJ1-1
CASRIDRTEAFF
TGTGCCAGCAGGATCGATCGGACTGAAGCTTTCTTT
>-|TRBD2|15|TRBV5-4|TRBJ2-7
CASSIQGLAAYEQYF
TGTGCCAGCAGCATCCAGGGACTAGCGGCCTACGAGCAGTACTTC
>-|-|15|TRBV5-5|TRBJ1-4
CASSLDSSTNEKLFF
TGTGCCAGCAGCTTGGACAGTTCAACTAATGAAAAACTGTTTTTT
>few|TRBD2|13|TRBV12-5|TRBJ2-1
CASGLGTTNEQFF
TGTGCTAGTGGTCTCGGGACTACCAATGAGCAGTTCTTC
>-|-|13|TRBV7-2|TRBJ1-2
CASSLDRAGGYTF
TGTGCCAGCAGCTTAGACAGGGCAGGAGGCTACACCTTC
>once|-|13|TRBV28|TRBJ1-1
CASRGGWNTEAFF
TGTGCCAGCAGAGGGGGTTGGAACACTGAAGCTTTCTTT
>-|TRBD2|16|TRBV27|TRBJ2-1
CASRGMGLAGVGEQFF
TGTGCCAGCAGGGGAATGGGACTAGCGGGAGTTGGGGAGCAGTTCTTC
>-|TRBD2|17|TRBV5-1|TRBJ2-3
CASRPQLAGGGTDTQYF
TGCGCCAGCAGACCTCAGCTAGCGGGAGGGGGCACAGATACGCAGTATTTT
>-|-|14|TRBV19|TRBJ1-4
CASSIIGTNEKLFF
TGTGCCAGTAGCATAATCGGGACTAATGAAAAACTGTTTTTT
>-|-|13|TRBV12-3/TRBV12-4|TRBJ1-1
CASSVVPEGEAFF
TGTGCCAGCAGTGTGGTCCCGGAGGGTGAAGCTTTCTTT
>-|TRBD2|14|TRBV6-5|TRBJ2-1
CASSKGLAGNEQFF
TGTGCCAGCAGTAAGGGGCTAGCGGGCAATGAGCAGTTCTTC
>few|TRBD1|16|TRBV18|TRBJ2-7
CASSLIGTGGWYEQYF
TGTGCCAGCTCACTAATAGGGACAGGGGGCTGGTACGAGCAGTACTTC
>-|-|15|TRBV11-2|TRBJ2-7
CASSLDRQGMHEQYF
TGTGCCAGCAGCTTAGATCGCCAGGGGATGCACGAGCAGTACTTC
>-|-|14|TRBV9|TRBJ2-4
CASSKLTGGDIQYF
TGTGCCAGCAGCAAACTGACAGGTGGGGACATTCAGTACTTC
>-|TRBD2|14|TRBV19|TRBJ2-1
CASRSGLEGDEQFF
TGTGCCAGTAGATCGGGACTAGAGGGTGACGAGCAGTTCTTC